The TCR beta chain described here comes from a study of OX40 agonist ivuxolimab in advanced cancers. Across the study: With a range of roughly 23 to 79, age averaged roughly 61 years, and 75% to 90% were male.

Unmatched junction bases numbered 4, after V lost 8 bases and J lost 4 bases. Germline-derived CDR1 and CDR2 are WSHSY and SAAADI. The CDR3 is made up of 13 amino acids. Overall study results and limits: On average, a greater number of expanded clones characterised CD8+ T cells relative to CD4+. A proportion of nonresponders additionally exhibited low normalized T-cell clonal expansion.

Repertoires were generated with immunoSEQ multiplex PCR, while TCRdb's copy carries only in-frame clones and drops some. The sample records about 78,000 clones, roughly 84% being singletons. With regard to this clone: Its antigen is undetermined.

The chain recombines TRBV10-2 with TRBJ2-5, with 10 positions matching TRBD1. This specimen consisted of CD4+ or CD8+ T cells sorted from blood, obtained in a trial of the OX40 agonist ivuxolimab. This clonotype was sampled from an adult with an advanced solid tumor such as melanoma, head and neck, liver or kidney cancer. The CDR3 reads CASETGGGETQYF. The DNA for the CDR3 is TGCGCCAGCGAGACAGGGGGCGGAGAGACCCAGTACTTC.